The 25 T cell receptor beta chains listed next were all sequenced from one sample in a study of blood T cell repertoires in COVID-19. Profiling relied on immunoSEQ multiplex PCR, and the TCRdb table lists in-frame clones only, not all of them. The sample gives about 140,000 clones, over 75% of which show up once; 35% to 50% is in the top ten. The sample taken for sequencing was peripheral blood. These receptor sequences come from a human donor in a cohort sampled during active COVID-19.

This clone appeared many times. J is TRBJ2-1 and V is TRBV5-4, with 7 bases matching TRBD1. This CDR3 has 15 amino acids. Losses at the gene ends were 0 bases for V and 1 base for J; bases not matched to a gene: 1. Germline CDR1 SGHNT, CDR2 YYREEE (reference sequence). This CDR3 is CASSLGQGSYNEQFF. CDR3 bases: TGTGCCAGCAGCTTGGGACAGGGATCCTACAATGAGCAGTTCTTC.

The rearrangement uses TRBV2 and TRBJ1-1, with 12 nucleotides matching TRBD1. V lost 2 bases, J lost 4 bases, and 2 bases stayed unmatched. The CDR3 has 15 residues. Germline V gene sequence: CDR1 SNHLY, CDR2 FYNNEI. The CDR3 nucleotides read TGTGCCAGCAGTGAATGGGGACAGGGGGCCACTGAAGCTTTCTTT. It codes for CASSEWGQGATEAFF.

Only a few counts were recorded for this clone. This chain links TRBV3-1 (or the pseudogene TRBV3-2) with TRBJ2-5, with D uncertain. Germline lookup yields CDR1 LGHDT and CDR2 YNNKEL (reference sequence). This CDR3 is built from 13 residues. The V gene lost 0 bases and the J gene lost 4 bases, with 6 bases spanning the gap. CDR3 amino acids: CASSQDILETQYF. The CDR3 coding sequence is TGTGCCAGCAGCCAAGATATATTAGAGACCCAGTACTTC.

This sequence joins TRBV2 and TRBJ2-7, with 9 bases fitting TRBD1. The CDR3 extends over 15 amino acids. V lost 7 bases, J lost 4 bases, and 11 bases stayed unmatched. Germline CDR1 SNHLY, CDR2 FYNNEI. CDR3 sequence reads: CASTESGTGWYEQYF. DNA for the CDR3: TGTGCCAGCACCGAATCAGGGACAGGGTGGTACGAGCAGTACTTC.

The CDR3 sequence is CASSFTGGDTQYF. CDR3 nucleotide sequence: TGTGCCAGCAGCTTTACAGGGGGAGATACGCAGTATTTT. The V gene is TRBV7-2, the J gene TRBJ2-3; 8 bases align to TRBD1. Per germline, CDR1 SGHTA and CDR2 FQGNSA. The CDR3 is 13 residues long. The V and J ends lost 3 bases and 5 bases, in that order; junction bases with no gene match: 1.

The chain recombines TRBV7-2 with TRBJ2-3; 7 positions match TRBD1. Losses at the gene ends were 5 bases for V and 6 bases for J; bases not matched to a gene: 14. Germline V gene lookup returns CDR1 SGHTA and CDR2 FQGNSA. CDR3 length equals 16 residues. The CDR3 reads CASSLMGITGVDTQYF. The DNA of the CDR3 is TGTGCCAGCAGCCTAATGGGAATCACAGGGGTGGATACGCAGTATTTT.

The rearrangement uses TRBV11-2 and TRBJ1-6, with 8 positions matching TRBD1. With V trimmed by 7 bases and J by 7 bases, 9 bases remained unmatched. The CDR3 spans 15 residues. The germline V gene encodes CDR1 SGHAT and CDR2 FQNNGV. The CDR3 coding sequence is TGTGCCAGCACCCAGACCAGGACAGGGAATTCACCCCTCCACTTT. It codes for CASTQTRTGNSPLHF.

The CDR3 loop reads CASSDLQPGTGGEQFF. The CDR3 DNA sequence: TGTGCCAGCAGTGATCTTCAACCCGGGACAGGGGGTGAGCAGTTCTTC. V is TRBV6-1 and J is TRBJ2-1; 11 bases are a match to TRBD1. CDR1 and CDR2 from the germline V gene are MNHNS and SASEGT. This CDR3 contains 16 residues. V was clipped by 3 bases and J by 9 bases; unmatched bases: 10.

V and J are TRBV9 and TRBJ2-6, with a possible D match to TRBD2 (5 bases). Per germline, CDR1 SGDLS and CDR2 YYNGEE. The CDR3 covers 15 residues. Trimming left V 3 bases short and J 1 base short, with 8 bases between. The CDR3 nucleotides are TGTGCCAGCAGCGCGGGAATTTCTGGGGCCAACGTCCTGACTTTC. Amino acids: CASSAGISGANVLTF. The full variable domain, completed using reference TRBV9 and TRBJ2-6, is DSGVTQTPKHLITATGQRVTLRCSPRSGDLSVYWYQQSLDQGLQFLIQYYNGEERAKGNILERFSAQQFPDLHSELNLSSLELGDSALYFCASSAGISGANVLTFGAGSRLTVL.

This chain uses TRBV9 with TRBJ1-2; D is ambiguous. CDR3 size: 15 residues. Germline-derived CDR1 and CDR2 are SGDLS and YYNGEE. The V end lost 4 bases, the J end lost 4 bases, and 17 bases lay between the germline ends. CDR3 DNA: TGTGCCAGCAGCCCCGAGGGATACGGGGTCTATGGCTACACCTTC. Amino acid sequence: CASSPEGYGVYGYTF. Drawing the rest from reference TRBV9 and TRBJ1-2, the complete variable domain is DSGVTQTPKHLITATGQRVTLRCSPRSGDLSVYWYQQSLDQGLQFLIQYYNGEERAKGNILERFSAQQFPDLHSELNLSSLELGDSALYFCASSPEGYGVYGYTFGSGTRLTVV.

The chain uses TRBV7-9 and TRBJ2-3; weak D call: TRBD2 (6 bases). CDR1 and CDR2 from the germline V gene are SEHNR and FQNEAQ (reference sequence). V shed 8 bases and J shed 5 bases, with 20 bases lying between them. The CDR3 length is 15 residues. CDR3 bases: TGTGCCAGCTCCTTCTCAGGAGGGTCTGGAGATACGCAGTATTTT. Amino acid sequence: CASSFSGGSGDTQYF.

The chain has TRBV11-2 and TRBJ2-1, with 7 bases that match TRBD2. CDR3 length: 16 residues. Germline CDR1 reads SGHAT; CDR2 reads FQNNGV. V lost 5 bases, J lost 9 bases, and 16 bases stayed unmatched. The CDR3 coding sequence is TGTGCCAGCAGCCACCCCGGGGGGTTGAACTTGGGTGAGCAGTTCTTC. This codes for CASSHPGGLNLGEQFF. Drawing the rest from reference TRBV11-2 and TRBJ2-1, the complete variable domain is EAGVAQSPRYKIIEKRQSVAFWCNPISGHATLYWYQQILGQGPKLLIQFQNNGVVDDSQLPKDRFSAERLKGVDSTLKIQPAKLEDSAVYLCASSHPGGLNLGEQFFGPGTRLTVL.

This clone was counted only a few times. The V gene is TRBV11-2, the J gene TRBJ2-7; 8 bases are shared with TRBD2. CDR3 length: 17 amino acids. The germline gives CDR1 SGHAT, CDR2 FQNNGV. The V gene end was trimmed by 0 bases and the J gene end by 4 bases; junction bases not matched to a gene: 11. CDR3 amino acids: CASSLEKGLVTGYEQYF. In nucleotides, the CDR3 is TGTGCCAGCAGCTTAGAAAAGGGACTAGTCACCGGATACGAGCAGTACTTC.

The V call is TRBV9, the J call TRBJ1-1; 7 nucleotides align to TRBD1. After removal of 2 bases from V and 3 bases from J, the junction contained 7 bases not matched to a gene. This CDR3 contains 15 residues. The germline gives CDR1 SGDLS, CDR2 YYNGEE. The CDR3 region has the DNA TGTGCCAGCAGCGTTCGACAGGGCTCTGACACTGAAGCTTTCTTT. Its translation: CASSVRQGSDTEAFF.

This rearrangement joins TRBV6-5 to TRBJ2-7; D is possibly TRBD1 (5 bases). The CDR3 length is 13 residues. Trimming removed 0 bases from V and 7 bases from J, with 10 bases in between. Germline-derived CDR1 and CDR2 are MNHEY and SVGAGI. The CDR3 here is CASSYSWGGEQYF. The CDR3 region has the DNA TGTGCCAGCAGTTACTCGTGGGGCGGAGAGCAGTACTTC.

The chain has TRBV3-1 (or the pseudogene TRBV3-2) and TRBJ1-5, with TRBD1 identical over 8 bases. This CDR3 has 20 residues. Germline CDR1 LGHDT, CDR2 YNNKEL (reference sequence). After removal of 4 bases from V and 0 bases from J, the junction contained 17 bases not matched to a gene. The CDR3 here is CASSRPSPGQVMDSNQPQHF. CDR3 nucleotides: TGTGCCAGCAGCCGCCCATCTCCGGGACAGGTAATGGATAGCAATCAGCCCCAGCATTTT.

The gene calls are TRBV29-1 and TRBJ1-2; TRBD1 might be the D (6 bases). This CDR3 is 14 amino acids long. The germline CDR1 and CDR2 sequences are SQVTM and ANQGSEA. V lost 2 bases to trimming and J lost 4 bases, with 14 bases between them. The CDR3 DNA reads TGCAGCGTTGAAAAGAACAGGGACGTCTATGGCTACACCTTC. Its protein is CSVEKNRDVYGYTF.

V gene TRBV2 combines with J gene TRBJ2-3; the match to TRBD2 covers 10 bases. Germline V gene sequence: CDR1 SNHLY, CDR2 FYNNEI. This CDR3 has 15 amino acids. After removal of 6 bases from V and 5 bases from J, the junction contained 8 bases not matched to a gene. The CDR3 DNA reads TGTGCCAGCAGGTGGACTAGCGGCCCGATAGATACGCAGTATTTT. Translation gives CASRWTSGPIDTQYF.

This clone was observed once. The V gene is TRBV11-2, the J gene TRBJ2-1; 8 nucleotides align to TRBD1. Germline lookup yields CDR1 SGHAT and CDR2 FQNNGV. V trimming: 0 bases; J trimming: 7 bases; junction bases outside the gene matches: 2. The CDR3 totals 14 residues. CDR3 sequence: CASSLDRTGNEQFF. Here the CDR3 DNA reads TGTGCCAGCAGCTTAGATCGGACAGGGAATGAGCAGTTCTTC.

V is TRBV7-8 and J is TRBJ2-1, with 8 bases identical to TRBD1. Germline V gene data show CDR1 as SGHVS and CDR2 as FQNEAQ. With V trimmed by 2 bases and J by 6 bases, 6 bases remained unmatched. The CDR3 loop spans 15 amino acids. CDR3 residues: CASSLPGQAINEQFF. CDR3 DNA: TGTGCCAGCAGCTTACCGGGACAGGCGATCAATGAGCAGTTCTTC.

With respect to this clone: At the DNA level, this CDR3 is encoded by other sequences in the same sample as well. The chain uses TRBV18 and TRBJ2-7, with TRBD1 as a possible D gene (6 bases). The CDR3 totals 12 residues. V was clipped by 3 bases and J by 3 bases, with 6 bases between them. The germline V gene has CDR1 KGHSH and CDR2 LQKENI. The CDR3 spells CASSPTGYEQYF. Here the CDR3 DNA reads TGTGCCAGCTCACCGACAGGCTACGAGCAGTACTTC. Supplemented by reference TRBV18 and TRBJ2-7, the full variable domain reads NAGVMQNPRHLVRRRGQEARLRCSPMKGHSHVYWYRQLPEEGLKFMVYLQKENIIDESGMPKERFSAEFPKEGPSILRIQQVVRGDSAAYFCASSPTGYEQYFGPGTRLTVT.

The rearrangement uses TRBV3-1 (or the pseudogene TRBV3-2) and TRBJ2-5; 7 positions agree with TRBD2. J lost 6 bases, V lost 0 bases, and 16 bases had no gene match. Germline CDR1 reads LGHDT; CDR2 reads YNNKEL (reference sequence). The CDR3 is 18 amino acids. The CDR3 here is CASSQDNRGRVIRKTQYF. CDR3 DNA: TGTGCCAGCAGCCAAGATAATCGCGGGAGAGTAATAAGGAAGACCCAGTACTTC.

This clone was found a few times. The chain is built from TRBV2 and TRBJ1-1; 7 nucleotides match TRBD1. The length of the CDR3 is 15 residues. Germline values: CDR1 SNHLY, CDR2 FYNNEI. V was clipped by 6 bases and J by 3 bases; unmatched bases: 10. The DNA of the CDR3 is TGTGCCAGCAGAGACCTGACAGGGCTGGACACTGAAGCTTTCTTT. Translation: CASRDLTGLDTEAFF.

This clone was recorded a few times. CDR3 loop: CSASRLAGGVWNEQFF. For the CDR3, the DNA is TGCAGTGCTAGTCGACTAGCGGGAGGAGTGTGGAATGAGCAGTTCTTC. The V and J genes are TRBV20-1 and TRBJ2-1; 13 bases align to TRBD2. This CDR3 has 16 amino acids. The germline V gene encodes CDR1 DFQATT and CDR2 SNEGSKA (reference sequence). V lost 3 bases to trimming and J lost 7 bases; unmatched junction nucleotides: 9.

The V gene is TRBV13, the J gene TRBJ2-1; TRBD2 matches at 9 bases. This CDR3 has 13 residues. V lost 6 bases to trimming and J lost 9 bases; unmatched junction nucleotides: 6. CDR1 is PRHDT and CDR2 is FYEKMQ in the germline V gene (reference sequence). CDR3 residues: CASSRLAVGEQFF. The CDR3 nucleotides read TGTGCCAGCAGTCGACTAGCGGTAGGTGAGCAGTTCTTC. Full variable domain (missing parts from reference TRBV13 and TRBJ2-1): AAGVIQSPRHLIKEKRETATLKCYPIPRHDTVYWYQQGPGQDPQFLISFYEKMQSDKGSIPDRFSAQQFSDYHSELNMSSLELGDSALYFCASSRLAVGEQFFGPGTRLTVL.